The T cell receptor beta chain described here comes from a study of T cells in Graves' hyperthyroidism and ophthalmopathy. Template material for amplifying TCR beta CDR3 regions consisted of RNA transcripts. The primer set for the first-round RT-PCR of the TCR CDR3 was HTBI. TCRdb re-derived calls from the multiplex PCR reads in MiXCR, one entry per CDR3 protein. Among under 800,000 distinct CDR3 sequences listed, 14% were seen once. Details on this clonotype: As yet, its antigen is unknown. Possible read error: a much larger clone is one base away.

Findings and limits, study-wide: Model output signaled ophthalmopathy a median roughly 6.1 months ahead of onset.

The sequencing sample was made of blood. The TCR sequence derives from a woman younger than 30 with Graves' hyperthyroidism.

CDR3 coding DNA: TGTGCCAGCATTGAATGGGGCTACGAGCAGTACTTC. This gives the protein CASIEWGYEQYF. The chain uses TRBV6-1 and TRBJ2-7; no clear D gene. The germline V gene encodes CDR1 MNHNS and CDR2 SASEGT. This CDR3 contains 12 residues.